These 2 T cell receptor beta chains were all obtained from the same sample, sequenced in a study of cytomegalovirus exposure and HLA in healthy donors. 13 Jbeta primers and 60 Vbeta primers were used for the PCR. Profiling relied on immunoSEQ multiplex PCR, and the TCRdb table lists in-frame clones only, not all of them. The profile shows about 98,000 clones, about two thirds of them singletons. Material: PBMCs. These receptors were collected from a man aged 45-65 years in good health and CMV-seronegative.

V is TRBV6-5 and J is TRBJ1-6, with TRBD1 identical over 7 bases. The CDR3 runs to 13 residues. The ends lost 8 bases at V and 6 bases at J; junction bases unmatched: 4. In germline, CDR1 is MNHEY, CDR2 SVGAGI. CDR3 coding DNA: TGTGCCAGCCGGGACAGTCTTAATTCACCCCTCCACTTT. The encoded protein is CASRDSLNSPLHF.

This chain uses TRBV9 with TRBJ1-2, with TRBD1 as a possible D gene (5 bases). Trimming removed 0 bases from V and 2 bases from J, with 23 bases in between. Germline-derived CDR1 and CDR2 are SGDLS and YYNGEE. The CDR3 is 19 amino acids. Here the CDR3 reads CASSVADASGRAPNYGYTF. For the CDR3, the DNA is TGTGCCAGCAGCGTAGCTGACGCGTCGGGCAGGGCCCCCAACTATGGCTACACCTTC. The full variable domain, its missing parts supplied by reference TRBV9 and TRBJ1-2, is DSGVTQTPKHLITATGQRVTLRCSPRSGDLSVYWYQQSLDQGLQFLIQYYNGEERAKGNILERFSAQQFPDLHSELNLSSLELGDSALYFCASSVADASGRAPNYGYTFGSGTRLTVV.